These 25 T cell receptor beta chains came from one sample sequenced in a study of chemoradiotherapy in HPV16-positive cancers. TCRdb's table, derived via immunoSEQ multiplex PCR, lists solely in-frame clones and lacks some. Of 3,000 to 4,000 clones in the sample, approximately 94% were seen once. The sample was taken from a patient who underwent chemoradiotherapy. These receptors originate from a human donor with HPV-associated anogenital cancer.

This chain joins TRBV18 and TRBJ2-6; D ambiguous. The CDR3 covers 15 residues. Trimming shortened V by 4 bases and J by 0 bases, and 7 bases separated the two germline ends. Germline V gives CDR1 KGHSH, CDR2 LQKENI. The CDR3, as DNA: TGTGCCAGCTCACTGGACCGCTCTGGGGCCAACGTCCTGACTTTC. Protein product: CASSLDRSGANVLTF.

This clone was seen a single time. The chain carries TRBV6-4 and TRBJ1-1; TRBD1 agrees at 11 bases. CDR1 is MRHNA, CDR2 SNTAGT, per germline. Trimming removed 2 bases from V and 5 bases from J; junction bases left unmatched: 1. The CDR3 is made up of 14 amino acids. CDR3 region: CASSDGQGATEAFF. Here the CDR3 DNA reads TGTGCCAGCAGTGACGGACAGGGGGCAACTGAAGCTTTCTTT.

The V and J genes are TRBV7-8 and TRBJ2-6; D is unresolved. Trimming took 5 bases from V and 5 from J, leaving 19 bases between them. The CDR3 covers 17 residues. Germline CDR1 is SGHVS and CDR2 is FQNEAQ. CDR3 DNA: TGTGCCAGCAGCACTCTGACCCCACAAAGTCGGGCCAACGTCCTGACTTTC. Translated, it gives CASSTLTPQSRANVLTF.

The chain combines TRBV7-8 with TRBJ2-5; D is uncertain. Germline lookup yields CDR1 SGHVS and CDR2 FQNEAQ. V gave up 5 bases and J gave up 5 bases, with 18 bases separating them. This CDR3 spans 15 amino acids. CDR3 nucleotides: TGTGCCAGCAGCCCCTCTGAGGCCGTGGGGGAGACCCAGTACTTC. It encodes CASSPSEAVGETQYF.

In DNA form, the CDR3 reads TGTGCCAGTTCAGGGGTCCTGAACACTGAAGCTTTCTTT. Amino acids: CASSGVLNTEAFF. The rearrangement joins TRBV18 to TRBJ1-1, with D possibly being TRBD1 (6 bases). Between the trimmed V and J ends, which lost 9 bases and 0 bases, there was a span of 11 bases. Germline V gene lookup returns CDR1 KGHSH and CDR2 LQKENI. This CDR3 has 13 amino acids.

V gene TRBV28 combines with J gene TRBJ1-1; perhaps TRBD1 as D (5 bases). The V and J ends lost 1 base and 3 bases respectively, with 9 bases between them. CDR3 size: 14 residues. Germline loops: CDR1 MDHEN, CDR2 SYDVKM. Here the CDR3 DNA reads TGTGCCAGCAGTTTATTACAGGTGTACACTGAAGCTTTCTTT. Protein: CASSLLQVYTEAFF.

This clone has only one observation. The chain uses TRBV2 and TRBJ1-6; 10 positions match TRBD1. The CDR3 spans 17 residues. V was clipped by 0 bases and J by 6 bases; unmatched bases: 5. The germline V gene encodes CDR1 SNHLY and CDR2 FYNNEI. CDR3 loop: CASSEAAGDRGNSPLHF. CDR3 bases: TGTGCCAGCAGTGAAGCGGCCGGGGACAGGGGTAATTCACCCCTCCACTTT. Combining the CDR3 with reference TRBV2 and TRBJ1-6 gives the whole variable domain EPEVTQTPSHQVTQMGQEVILRCVPISNHLYFYWYRQILGQKVEFLVSFYNNEISEKSEIFDDQFSVERPDGSNFTLKIRSTKLEDSAMYFCASSEAAGDRGNSPLHFGNGTRLTVT.

In this sample, this clone turned up once. V usage is TRBV5-4 and J usage is TRBJ2-1; D possibly corresponds to TRBD2 (6 bases). Germline V gene lookup returns CDR1 SGHNT and CDR2 YYREEE (reference sequence). The germline V and J ends were trimmed by 4 bases and 4 bases, with 15 bases remaining between them. CDR3 size: 15 residues. In DNA, the CDR3 is TGTGCCAGCAGCGTAAGTGGGGGGAGTTACAATGAGCAGTTCTTC. Amino acids: CASSVSGGSYNEQFF.

The chain uses TRBV11-3 and TRBJ2-2; D could derive from TRBD1 or TRBD2 (5 bases each). The germline V gene encodes CDR1 SGHNT and CDR2 YENEEA. The CDR3 is made up of 16 amino acids. The germline V and J ends were trimmed by 5 bases and 4 bases, with 17 bases remaining between them. The CDR3 coding sequence is TGTGCCAGCAGCCCAGGGCCCATCGAGGGCACCGGGGAGCTGTTTTTT. This gives the protein CASSPGPIEGTGELFF.

This clone was seen a single time. The chain couples TRBV4-3 to TRBJ2-1; D is perhaps TRBD2 (6 bases). CDR1 is LGHNA and CDR2 is YSLEER in the germline V gene. V gave up 1 base and J gave up 12 bases, with 13 bases separating them. CDR3 length: 13 residues. Written as DNA, the CDR3 is TGCGCCAGCAGCCAAGGTCCCGGGGGTTGGCAGTTCTTC. It is translated as CASSQGPGGWQFF.

This clone was counted between two and nine times. The chain has TRBV5-4 and TRBJ2-7; 9 bases are shared with TRBD1. Germline loops: CDR1 SGHNT, CDR2 YYREEE (reference sequence). J lost 3 bases, V lost 3 bases, and 4 bases had no gene match. The CDR3 loop spans 14 amino acids. Here the CDR3 DNA reads TGTGCCAGCAGCTCAGGACAGGGGAACTACGAGCAGTACTTC. Protein product: CASSSGQGNYEQYF.

The chain combines TRBV2 with TRBJ1-2; no reliable D call. The germline V gene encodes CDR1 SNHLY and CDR2 FYNNEI. The V gene lost 0 bases and the J gene lost 4 bases, with 9 bases spanning the gap. The CDR3 loop spans 14 amino acids. This CDR3 reads CASSEAGVFYGYTF. The CDR3 DNA reads TGTGCCAGCAGTGAAGCCGGGGTATTCTATGGCTACACCTTC.

The rearrangement links TRBV2 to TRBJ1-5; no definite D call. V dropped 11 bases and J dropped 5 bases, with 16 bases sitting between them. The CDR3 length is 13 residues. Germline lookup yields CDR1 SNHLY and CDR2 FYNNEI. This chain's CDR3 is CAAQTERDQPQHF. The CDR3 bases are TGTGCCGCTCAAACAGAGCGGGATCAGCCCCAGCATTTT.

The chain employs TRBV7-9 and TRBJ2-3, with TRBD2 matching 11 bases. CDR1 SEHNR and CDR2 FQNEAQ come from the germline V gene (reference sequence). The length of the CDR3 is 17 residues. The J segment lost 4 bases and the V segment lost 5 bases, leaving 11 bases of the junction unmatched. The CDR3 here is CASSDITSGGRADTQYF. The CDR3 nucleotides read TGTGCCAGCAGCGACATAACTAGCGGGGGACGTGCAGATACGCAGTATTTT. The whole variable domain, filled in from reference TRBV7-9 and TRBJ2-3, reads DTGVSQNPRHKITKRGQNVTFRCDPISEHNRLYWYRQTLGQGPEFLTYFQNEAQLEKSRLLSDRFSAERPKGSFSTLEIQRTEQGDSAMYLCASSDITSGGRADTQYFGPGTRLTVL.

The chain has TRBV9 and TRBJ2-5; D is perhaps TRBD2 (5 bases). The CDR3 is 14 residues long. The V end lost 0 bases, the J end lost 2 bases, and 8 bases lay between the germline ends. Germline loops: CDR1 SGDLS, CDR2 YYNGEE. CDR3 residues: CASSVAGSQETQYF. In nucleotides, the CDR3 is TGTGCCAGCAGCGTAGCGGGGTCGCAAGAGACCCAGTACTTC.

Written as DNA, the CDR3 is TGTGCCAGCAGTGAATTAGCAGGGGGGAACACTGAAGCTTTCTTT. This encodes CASSELAGGNTEAFF. This chain joins TRBV25-1 and TRBJ1-1; 7 positions match TRBD1. With 1 base clipped from V and 1 base from J, the junction kept 3 bases outside the gene matches. CDR3 length equals 15 residues. The germline V gene encodes CDR1 MGHDK and CDR2 SYGVNS.

This rearrangement joins TRBV6-5 to TRBJ2-7; 7 positions agree with TRBD2. After removal of 4 bases from V and 0 bases from J, the junction contained 6 bases not matched to a gene. Per the germline V gene, CDR1 is MNHEY and CDR2 is SVGAGI. The CDR3 has 15 residues. CDR3 loop: CASSWGGSISYEQYF. CDR3 DNA sequence: TGTGCCAGCAGTTGGGGGGGGTCGATCTCCTACGAGCAGTACTTC.

This chain joins TRBV4-1 and TRBJ1-1, with D possibly matching TRBD1 (5 bases). Germline V lookup: CDR1 MGHRA, CDR2 YSYEKL. The CDR3 length is 18 residues. V was shortened by 0 bases and J by 0 bases, with 17 bases between the two germline ends. CDR3 sequence (DNA): TGCGCCAGCAGCCAAGACCAGGGCCTGAACTTCATGAACACTGAAGCTTTCTTT. It specifies CASSQDQGLNFMNTEAFF.

The chain is built from TRBV19 and TRBJ2-2; D is unresolved. V was pared by 6 bases and J by 5 bases, with 7 bases between. Germline-derived CDR1 and CDR2 are LNHDA and SQIVND (reference sequence). This CDR3 comprises 12 residues. The CDR3: CASSIGTGELFF. The DNA of the CDR3 is TGTGCCAGTAGCATCGGAACCGGGGAGCTGTTTTTT.

This clone was observed a single time. This chain connects TRBV2 to TRBJ2-7; 7 nucleotides match TRBD1. V shed 9 bases and J 5 bases; nucleotides not matched to a gene: 10. Germline CDR1 and CDR2: SNHLY and FYNNEI. The CDR3 is 13 residues long. For the CDR3, the DNA is TGTGCCAGTAAACCCGGGACAGTCGACGAGCAGTACTTC. Amino acids: CASKPGTVDEQYF.

The chain links TRBV10-2 to TRBJ1-2; 8 bases fit TRBD1. CDR1 and CDR2 (germline): WSHSY, SAAADI. Trimming at V came to 0 bases and at J to 6 bases, leaving 6 bases not matched to a gene. The CDR3 is 15 residues long. The CDR3 spells CASSESAGGANGYTF. The CDR3 DNA is TGCGCCAGCAGTGAGTCCGCAGGGGGCGCCAATGGCTACACCTTC.

This clone occurred once. The V and J genes are TRBV29-1 and TRBJ2-3, with D perhaps TRBD2 (7 bases). V was pared by 7 bases and J by 5 bases, with 25 bases between. CDR3 length equals 16 residues. Germline CDR1 SQVTM, CDR2 ANQGSEA. The CDR3 spells CSAKTKPGGPGDTQYF. In nucleotides, the CDR3 is TGCAGCGCCAAAACAAAACCGGGGGGCCCGGGAGATACGCAGTATTTT.

The V call is TRBV11-3, the J call TRBJ1-1; D is perhaps TRBD1 (5 bases). Trimming shortened V by 4 bases and J by 6 bases, and 12 bases separated the two germline ends. This CDR3 is 13 amino acids long. CDR1 and CDR2 (germline): SGHNT, YENEEA. Here the CDR3 reads CASSSPRRAEAFF. The CDR3 bases are TGTGCCAGCAGCTCTCCGCGCAGGGCTGAAGCTTTCTTT.

This clone has only one observation. The chain uses TRBV5-6 and TRBJ1-2, with D uncertain. V gave up 1 base and J gave up 2 bases, with 3 bases separating them. The CDR3 totals 12 residues. CDR1 and CDR2 from the germline V gene are SGHDT and YYEEEE. The CDR3 spells CASSLYNYGYTF. The DNA for the CDR3 is TGTGCCAGCAGCTTGTACAACTATGGCTACACCTTC.

CDR3 protein: CASGETGRYYGYTF. The CDR3 nucleotides read TGTGCCAGTGGCGAGACAGGGAGGTACTATGGCTACACCTTC. The V call is TRBV2, the J call TRBJ1-2, with 7 bases matching TRBD1. CDR1 and CDR2 from the germline V gene are SNHLY and FYNNEI. Losses at the gene ends were 9 bases for V and 3 bases for J; bases not matched to a gene: 10. This CDR3 has 14 residues.